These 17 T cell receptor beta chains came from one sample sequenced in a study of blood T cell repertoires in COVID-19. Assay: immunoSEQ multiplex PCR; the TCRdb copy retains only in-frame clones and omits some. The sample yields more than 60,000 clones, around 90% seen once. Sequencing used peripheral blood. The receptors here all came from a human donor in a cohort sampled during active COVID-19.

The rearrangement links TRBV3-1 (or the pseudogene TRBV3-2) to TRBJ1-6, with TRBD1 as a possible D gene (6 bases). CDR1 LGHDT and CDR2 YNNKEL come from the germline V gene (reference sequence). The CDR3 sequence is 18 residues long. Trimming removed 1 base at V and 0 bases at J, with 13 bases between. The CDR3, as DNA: TGTGCCAGCAGCCAAGGACAGGTCAGGAGCTCCTATAATTCACCCCTCCACTTT. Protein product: CASSQGQVRSSYNSPLHF.

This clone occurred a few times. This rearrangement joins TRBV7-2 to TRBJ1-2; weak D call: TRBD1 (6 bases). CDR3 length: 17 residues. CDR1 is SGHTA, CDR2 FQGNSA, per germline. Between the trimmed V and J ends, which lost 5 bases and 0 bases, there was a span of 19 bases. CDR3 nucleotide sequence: TGTGCCAGCAGCGTACGTGACAGGACCAACCCTAACTATGGCTACACCTTC. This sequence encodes CASSVRDRTNPNYGYTF.

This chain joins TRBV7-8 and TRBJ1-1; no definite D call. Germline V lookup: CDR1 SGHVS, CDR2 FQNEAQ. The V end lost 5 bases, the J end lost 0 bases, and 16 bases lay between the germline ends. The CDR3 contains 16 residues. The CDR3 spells CASSPVRLPLNTEAFF. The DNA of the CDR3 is TGTGCCAGCAGCCCAGTGCGGTTGCCCTTGAACACTGAAGCTTTCTTT.

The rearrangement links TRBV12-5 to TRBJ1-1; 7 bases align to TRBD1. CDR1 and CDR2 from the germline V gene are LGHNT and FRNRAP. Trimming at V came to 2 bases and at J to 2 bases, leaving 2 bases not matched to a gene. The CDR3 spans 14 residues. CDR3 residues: CASGLTGANTEAFF. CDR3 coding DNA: TGTGCTAGTGGTTTGACAGGGGCTAACACTGAAGCTTTCTTT.

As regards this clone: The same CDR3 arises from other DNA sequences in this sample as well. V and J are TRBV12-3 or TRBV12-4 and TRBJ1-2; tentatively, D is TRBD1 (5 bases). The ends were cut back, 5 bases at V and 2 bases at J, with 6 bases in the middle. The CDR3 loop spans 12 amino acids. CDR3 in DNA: TGTGCCAGCAGTCCAGGGAACTATGGCTACACCTTC. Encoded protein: CASSPGNYGYTF.

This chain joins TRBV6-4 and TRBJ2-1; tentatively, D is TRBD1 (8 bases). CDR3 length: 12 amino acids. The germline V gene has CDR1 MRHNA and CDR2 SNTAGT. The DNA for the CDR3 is TGTGCGAGCGGGACAGGTTACAATGAGCAGTTCTTC. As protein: CASGTGYNEQFF.

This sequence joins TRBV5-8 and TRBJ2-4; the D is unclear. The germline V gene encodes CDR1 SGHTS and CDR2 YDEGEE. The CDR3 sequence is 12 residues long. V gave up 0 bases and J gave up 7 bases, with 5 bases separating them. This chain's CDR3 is CASSLVSNIQYF. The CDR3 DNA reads TGTGCCAGCAGCTTGGTTAGTAACATTCAGTACTTC.

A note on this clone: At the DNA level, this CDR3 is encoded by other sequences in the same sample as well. CDR3 nucleotides: TGTGCCAGCTCACCACTAGCGGGGGGCACAGATACGCAGTATTTT. Translation: CASSPLAGGTDTQYF. The chain combines TRBV18 with TRBJ2-3; 9 bases map to TRBD2. The CDR3 is 15 residues long. CDR1 and CDR2 (germline): KGHSH, LQKENI. Trimming took 1 base from V and 1 from J; bases not matched to a gene: 0.

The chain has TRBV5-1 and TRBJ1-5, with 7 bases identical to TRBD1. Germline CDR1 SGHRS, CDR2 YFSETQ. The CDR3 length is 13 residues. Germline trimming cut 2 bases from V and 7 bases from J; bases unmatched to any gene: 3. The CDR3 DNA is TGCGCCAGCAGCTTTCAGGGGGACCAGCCCCAGCATTTT. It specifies CASSFQGDQPQHF. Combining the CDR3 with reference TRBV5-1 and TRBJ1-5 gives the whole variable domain KAGVTQTPRYLIKTRGQQVTLSCSPISGHRSVSWYQQTPGQGLQFLFEYFSETQRNKGNFPGRFSGRQFSNSRSEMNVSTLELGDSALYLCASSFQGDQPQHFGDGTRLSIL.

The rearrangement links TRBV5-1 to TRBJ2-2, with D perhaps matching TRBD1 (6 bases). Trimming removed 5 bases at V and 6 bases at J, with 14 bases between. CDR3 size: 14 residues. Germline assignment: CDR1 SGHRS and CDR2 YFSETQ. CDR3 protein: CASRGHGASGELFF. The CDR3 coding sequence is TGCGCCAGCAGGGGACACGGGGCGTCCGGGGAGCTGTTTTTT.

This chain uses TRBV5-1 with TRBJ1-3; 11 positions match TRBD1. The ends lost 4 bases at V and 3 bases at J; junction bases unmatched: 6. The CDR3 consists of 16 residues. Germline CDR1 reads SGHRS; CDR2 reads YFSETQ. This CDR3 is CASSVGQGAIGNTIYF. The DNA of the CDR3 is TGCGCCAGCAGCGTCGGACAGGGGGCGATTGGAAACACCATATATTTT.

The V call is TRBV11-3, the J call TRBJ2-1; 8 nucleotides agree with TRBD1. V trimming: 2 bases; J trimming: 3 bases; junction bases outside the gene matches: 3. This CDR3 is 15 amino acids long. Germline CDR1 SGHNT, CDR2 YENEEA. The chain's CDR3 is CASSLITGGYNEQFF. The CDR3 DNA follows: TGTGCCAGCAGCTTAATTACAGGGGGCTACAATGAGCAGTTCTTC.

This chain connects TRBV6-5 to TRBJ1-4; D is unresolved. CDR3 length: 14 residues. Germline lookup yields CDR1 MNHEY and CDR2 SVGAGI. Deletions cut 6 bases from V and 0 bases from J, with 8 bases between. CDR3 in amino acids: CASRILATNEKLFF. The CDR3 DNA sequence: TGTGCCAGCAGAATACTAGCAACTAATGAAAAACTGTTTTTT.

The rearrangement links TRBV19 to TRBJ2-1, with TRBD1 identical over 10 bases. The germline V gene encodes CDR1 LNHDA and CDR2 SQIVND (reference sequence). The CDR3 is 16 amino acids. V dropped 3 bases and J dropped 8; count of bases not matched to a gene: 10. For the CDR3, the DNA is TGTGCCAGTAGTATGCACCCGGGACAGGGGAGAGATGAGCAGTTCTTC. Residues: CASSMHPGQGRDEQFF.

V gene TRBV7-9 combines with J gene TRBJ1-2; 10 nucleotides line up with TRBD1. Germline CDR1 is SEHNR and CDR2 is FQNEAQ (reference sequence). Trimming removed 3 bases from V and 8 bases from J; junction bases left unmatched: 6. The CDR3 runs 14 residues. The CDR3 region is CASSLGQGSLGYTF. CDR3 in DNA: TGTGCCAGCAGCTTGGGACAGGGGAGCCTGGGCTACACCTTC.

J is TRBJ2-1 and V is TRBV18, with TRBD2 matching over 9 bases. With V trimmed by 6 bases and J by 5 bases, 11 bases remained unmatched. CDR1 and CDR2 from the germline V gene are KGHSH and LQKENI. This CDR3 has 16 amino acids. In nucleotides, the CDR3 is TGTGCCAGCTCCCTGAGGGCGGGGGGGCCCGACAATGAGCAGTTCTTC. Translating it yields CASSLRAGGPDNEQFF.

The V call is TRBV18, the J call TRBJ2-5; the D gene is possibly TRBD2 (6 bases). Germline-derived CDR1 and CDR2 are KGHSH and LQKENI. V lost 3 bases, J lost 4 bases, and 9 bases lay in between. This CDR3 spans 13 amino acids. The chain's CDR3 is CASSPPGVETQYF. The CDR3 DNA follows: TGTGCCAGCTCACCCCCGGGGGTAGAGACCCAGTACTTC.